This T cell receptor (beta chain) was profiled in a study of early stage breast cancer tumors. As for the study in general: Eight ER+/PR+/HER2- tumors were invasive ductal; a few were invasive lobular. Study conclusions and caveats: Comparing each tissue with blood distinguished tumor from normal in most of the 16 patients.

Per germline, CDR1 SGHTA and CDR2 FQGTGA. The CDR3 has 21 residues. The trim removed 3 bases at V and 2 bases at J, leaving 17 bases unmatched. Note on this clone: Its antigen remains unidentified.

Generated by immunoSEQ multiplex PCR, the TCRdb table keeps only in-frame clones and is missing some. Seen here are around 50,000 clones, 75% to 85% observed once, and the top ten hold around 1.5%. Sequencing was done on a sample of blood. The TCR sequence derives from a person aged 50-59 years with breast cancer. This chain uses TRBV7-3 with TRBJ2-2, with 11 bases fitting TRBD2. The chain's CDR3 is CASSFLRKMLAGGPNTGELFF. The CDR3 DNA reads TGTGCCAGCAGCTTCTTGAGGAAGATGCTAGCGGGAGGCCCAAACACCGGGGAGCTGTTTTTT.